These T cell receptor beta chains were read from a single sample in a study of T cell changes during pregnancy in multiple sclerosis. The repertoire was sequenced with immunoSEQ multiplex PCR; TCRdb's copy has only in-frame clones and lacks some. The table lists 55,000 to 65,000 clones, 80% to 95% of them singletons. The sample in question was CD4+ T cells from peripheral blood mononuclear cells, obtained before pregnancy. These receptors originate from a female donor with multiple sclerosis, enrolled in a pregnancy study. The CDR3 runs from the conserved cysteine through the conserved F or W. A D gene is named only where the DNA matches it firmly. Not all rows give a size; the values are once, few, many and, for expanded clones, a class.

TRBD2 | TRBJ2-3 | . | TRBV28 | 17 | CASSPLLAGLTTDTQYF | TGTGCCAGCAGTCCCCTACTAGCGGGGCTCACCACAGATACGCAGTATTTT
TRBD1 | TRBJ1-2 | once | TRBV7-9 | 16 | CASSGRDRDLNYGYTF | TGTGCCAGCAGCGGCCGGGACAGGGACCTTAACTATGGCTACACCTTC
. | TRBJ2-1 | . | TRBV19 | 18 | CASRGGVGRASSYNEQFF | TGTGCCAGTAGGGGGGGAGTAGGACGGGCGAGCTCCTACAATGAGCAGTTCTTC
TRBD2 | TRBJ2-2 | . | TRBV7-2 | 18 | CASSAHSLGSGSSGELFF | TGTGCCAGCAGCGCTCACTCCTTGGGTAGCGGGAGCTCCGGGGAGCTGTTTTTT
. | TRBJ1-2 | . | TRBV6-1 | 15 | CASREAGGRFYGYTF | TGTGCCAGCAGGGAAGCCGGGGGGCGTTTCTATGGCTACACCTTC
. | TRBJ1-1 | . | TRBV19 | 14 | CASSIKGRDTEAFF | TGTGCCAGTAGTATTAAAGGGCGGGACACTGAAGCTTTCTTT
. | TRBJ2-6 | . | TRBV5-1 | 18 | CASSLDGTAGSGANVLTF | TGCGCCAGCAGCTTGGACGGTACCGCGGGATCTGGGGCCAACGTCCTGACTTTC
TRBD2 | TRBJ2-7 | . | TRBV18 | 13 | CASSPSGAYEQYF | TGTGCCAGCTCACCTAGCGGGGCCTACGAGCAGTACTTC
TRBD2 | TRBJ2-5 | . | TRBV28 | 16 | CASSSPIGTSRETQYF | TGTGCCAGCAGTTCCCCGATCGGGACTAGCCGGGAGACCCAGTACTTC
. | TRBJ1-1 | once | TRBV4-3 | 17 | CASSPQAAGGADTEAFF | TGCGCCAGCAGCCCTCAAGCTGCGGGGGGAGCGGACACTGAAGCTTTCTTT
. | TRBJ1-2 | . | TRBV4-2 | 15 | CASSPLGGYDRGYTF | TGTGCCAGCAGCCCCCTGGGGGGGTATGATCGCGGCTACACCTTC
. | TRBJ2-5 | few | TRBV4-3 | 16 | CASSQGSSRKVETQYF | TGCGCCAGCAGCCAAGGGAGCTCCCGGAAGGTAGAGACCCAGTACTTC
. | TRBJ2-5 | . | TRBV5-1 | 14 | CASSLVGGQETQYF | TGCGCCAGCAGCTTGGTGGGGGGCCAAGAGACCCAGTACTTC
. | TRBJ2-3 | . | TRBV19 | 16 | CASSIDSGLGTDTQYF | TGTGCCAGTAGTATCGATAGCGGATTAGGCACAGATACGCAGTATTTT
TRBD1 | TRBJ1-3 | once | TRBV29-1 | 12 | CSVVRGQNTIYF | TGCAGCGTTGTCAGGGGGCAAAACACCATATATTTT
. | TRBJ2-1 | once | TRBV19 | 12 | CASSQDYNEQFF | TGTGCCAGTAGTCAGGATTACAATGAGCAGTTCTTC
. | TRBJ1-5 | . | TRBV27 | 15 | CATKDGGVSNQPQHF | TGTGCCACCAAGGATGGGGGGGTCAGCAATCAGCCCCAGCATTTT
. | TRBJ2-5 | . | TRBV5-1 | 13 | CASSPVGKETQYF | TGCGCCAGCAGCCCGGTCGGGAAGGAGACCCAGTACTTC
. | TRBJ1-5 | . | TRBV29-1 | 13 | CSVSDSPNQPQHF | TGCAGCGTATCTGACAGCCCCAACCAGCCCCAGCATTTT
. | TRBJ2-5 | . | TRBV21-1 | 15 | CASSRSTAEQETQYF | TGTGCCAGCAGCAGATCGACAGCCGAGCAAGAGACCCAGTACTTC
. | TRBJ1-1 | . | TRBV19 | 14 | CASKQGPLNTEAFF | TGTGCCAGTAAACAGGGACCCCTGAACACTGAAGCTTTCTTT
. | TRBJ2-3 | . | TRBV7-2 | 14 | CASSARSGPHTQYF | TGTGCCAGCAGCGCCAGGAGCGGACCTCATACGCAGTATTTT
. | TRBJ2-1 | once | TRBV5-1 | 15 | CASSQLAASYNEQFF | TGCGCCAGCAGCCAACTAGCCGCCTCCTACAATGAGCAGTTCTTC
TRBD2 | TRBJ2-5 | once | TRBV5-1 | 14 | CASTRGGRAETQYF | TGCGCCAGCACCCGGGGGGGGAGGGCAGAGACCCAGTACTTC
. | TRBJ2-7 | . | TRBV30 | 11 | CAWKAGIEQYF | TGTGCCTGGAAGGCGGGGATTGAGCAGTACTTC
TRBD2 | TRBJ2-1 | . | TRBV5-4 | 15 | CASSSLAGDYNEQFF | TGTGCCAGCAGCTCACTAGCGGGAGACTACAATGAGCAGTTCTTC
TRBD1 | TRBJ2-7 | once | TRBV29-1 | 14 | CSVVTGGGKGEQYF | TGCAGCGTGGTTACAGGGGGTGGTAAGGGCGAGCAGTACTTC
. | TRBJ1-2 | . | TRBV4-3 | 13 | CASSQDRGYGYTF | TGCGCCAGCAGCCAAGACAGGGGTTACGGCTACACCTTC
. | TRBJ1-5 | . | TRBV7-9 | 12 | CASSSRSQPQHF | TGTGCCAGCAGCTCGAGGAGTCAGCCCCAGCATTTT
. | TRBJ2-1 | many | TRBV4-1 | 14 | CASTTVGASNEQFF | TGCGCCAGCACCACCGTGGGAGCCTCAAATGAGCAGTTCTTC
. | TRBJ2-5 | . | TRBV19 | 13 | CASSIALRETQYF | TGTGCCAGTAGTATTGCCCTCCGGGAGACCCAGTACTTC
TRBD1 | TRBJ2-7 | . | TRBV5-4 | 15 | CASSFTGTGGHEQYF | TGTGCCAGCAGCTTTACCGGGACAGGGGGCCACGAGCAGTACTTC
. | TRBJ2-7 | . | TRBV5-1 | 11 | CASRGGDEQYF | TGCGCCAGCAGAGGCGGAGACGAGCAGTACTTC
TRBD1 | TRBJ1-2 | . | TRBV29-1 | 13 | CSVGDRTNYGYTF | TGCAGCGTCGGGGACAGAACTAACTATGGCTACACCTTC
TRBD1 | TRBJ2-6 | . | TRBV11-3 | 16 | CASSSGTGSGANVLTF | TGTGCCAGCAGCTCCGGGACAGGGTCTGGGGCCAACGTCCTGACTTTC
. | TRBJ2-7 | . | TRBV6-5 | 13 | CASSYPPTYEQYF | TGTGCCAGCAGTTACCCCCCAACCTACGAGCAGTACTTC
. | TRBJ1-1 | . | TRBV7-6 | 13 | CASSFGANTEAFF | TGTGCCAGCAGCTTTGGAGCGAACACTGAAGCTTTCTTT
TRBD1 | TRBJ2-3 | . | TRBV5-1 | 15 | CASSWGTGRTDTQYF | TGCGCCAGCAGCTGGGGGACAGGGAGAACAGATACGCAGTATTTT
. | TRBJ1-3 | . | TRBV2 | 10 | CASARNTIYF | TGTGCCAGCGCGAGAAACACCATATATTTT
TRBD2 | TRBJ2-1 | . | TRBV7-3 | 16 | CASSLEGTSGRNEQFF | TGTGCCAGCAGCCTTGAGGGGACTAGCGGGAGAAATGAGCAGTTCTTC
. | TRBJ1-1 | . | TRBV5-1 | 15 | CASSPDRGSYAEAFF | TGCGCCAGCAGCCCGGACAGAGGCTCATACGCGGAAGCTTTCTTT
. | TRBJ2-5 | once | TRBV6-1 | 18 | CASSVLGTRVGRQETQYF | TGTGCCAGCAGTGTTTTAGGAACTAGGGTTGGGCGCCAAGAGACCCAGTACTTC
TRBD2 | TRBJ2-1 | once | TRBV7-2 | 16 | CASSLVVGGRADEQFF | TGTGCCAGCAGCTTAGTAGTTGGCGGGAGGGCCGATGAGCAGTTCTTC
TRBD2 | TRBJ2-7 | . | TRBV9 | 15 | CASSVSPSGSYEQYF | TGTGCCAGCAGCGTTTCCCCTAGCGGGTCCTACGAGCAGTACTTC
. | TRBJ1-4 | . | TRBV4-1 | 14 | CASSQVLGSEKLFF | TGCGCCAGCAGCCAAGTACTAGGGAGCGAAAAACTGTTTTTT
TRBD2 | TRBJ2-1 | . | TRBV19 | 14 | CASRPAGGPGEQFF | TGTGCCAGTAGACCAGCGGGAGGGCCGGGTGAGCAGTTCTTC
TRBD1 | TRBJ2-7 | . | TRBV13 | 15 | CASSKRTGLIYEQYF | TGTGCCAGCAGCAAGCGGACAGGGCTCATCTACGAGCAGTACTTC
TRBD1 | TRBJ2-1 | . | TRBV27 | 15 | CASFSWDRGYNEQFF | TGTGCCAGCTTCTCCTGGGACAGGGGATACAATGAGCAGTTCTTC
. | TRBJ2-7 | . | TRBV23-1 | 15 | CASSRPRVEEYEQYF | TGCGCCAGCAGTCGCCCGAGGGTAGAGGAGTACGAGCAGTACTTC
TRBD1 | TRBJ2-3 | . | TRBV18 | 15 | CASSRTGGRTDTQYF | TGTGCCAGCTCCAGGACAGGGGGCCGGACAGATACGCAGTATTTT
TRBD1 | TRBJ1-2 | . | TRBV5-4 | 15 | CASSLGQAQASGYTF | TGTGCCAGCAGCTTAGGACAGGCCCAAGCCAGTGGCTACACCTTC
. | TRBJ2-3 | . | TRBV5-1 | 14 | CASSPGQGTDTQYF | TGCGCCAGCAGCCCAGGGCAGGGCACAGATACGCAGTATTTT
. | TRBJ1-6 | . | TRBV27 | 15 | CASSPQGASGSPLHF | TGTGCCAGCAGTCCACAGGGTGCTAGCGGTTCACCCCTCCACTTT
. | TRBJ2-7 | . | TRBV9 | 14 | CASSKGGPSSEQYF | TGTGCCAGCAGCAAAGGGGGACCCTCTTCGGAGCAGTACTTC
. | TRBJ1-1 | . | TRBV28 | 16 | CASSLREVRVNTEAFF | TGTGCCAGCAGCCTCCGGGAGGTAAGAGTGAACACTGAAGCTTTCTTT
. | TRBJ2-2 | . | TRBV28 | 16 | CASSSTREPNTGELFF | TGTGCCAGCAGTTCTACTCGGGAGCCGAACACCGGGGAGCTGTTTTTT
. | TRBJ1-2 | . | TRBV28 | 11 | CASRSGVGYTF | TGTGCCAGCAGATCGGGGGTTGGCTACACCTTC
. | TRBJ1-3 | . | TRBV9 | 16 | CASSAHRTNSGNTIYF | TGTGCCAGCAGCGCCCACAGGACCAACTCTGGAAACACCATATATTTT
. | TRBJ1-4 | . | TRBV5-1 | 14 | CASSSGARLEKLFF | TGCGCCAGCAGCTCTGGGGCGCGACTTGAAAAACTGTTTTTT
. | TRBJ1-2 | . | TRBV19 | 14 | CASSSLGQNYGYTF | TGTGCCAGTAGTTCCTTGGGGCAGAACTATGGCTACACCTTC